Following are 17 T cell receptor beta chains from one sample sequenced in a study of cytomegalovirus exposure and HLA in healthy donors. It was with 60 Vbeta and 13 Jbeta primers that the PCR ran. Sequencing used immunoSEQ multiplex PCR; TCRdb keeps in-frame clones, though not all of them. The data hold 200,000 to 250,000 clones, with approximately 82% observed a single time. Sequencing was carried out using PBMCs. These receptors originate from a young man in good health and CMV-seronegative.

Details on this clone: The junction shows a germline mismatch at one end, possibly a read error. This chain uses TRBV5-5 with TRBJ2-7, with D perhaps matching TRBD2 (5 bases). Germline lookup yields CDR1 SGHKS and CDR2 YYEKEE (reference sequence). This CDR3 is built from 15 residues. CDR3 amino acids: CVSSLAPTIPYEQYF. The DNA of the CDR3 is TGTGTCAGCAGCTTGGCCCCGACTATCCCCTACGAGCAGTACTTC.

The CDR3 spells CASSPMGQPRPAEAFF. CDR3 DNA sequence: TGCGCCAGCAGCCCAATGGGACAACCGAGACCCGCTGAAGCTTTCTTT. The J gene is TRBJ1-1, the V gene TRBV5-1; a weak D match, TRBD1 (6 bases). The V and J ends lost 4 bases and 6 bases respectively, with 22 bases between them. Germline V gives CDR1 SGHRS, CDR2 YFSETQ. The CDR3 has 16 amino acids.

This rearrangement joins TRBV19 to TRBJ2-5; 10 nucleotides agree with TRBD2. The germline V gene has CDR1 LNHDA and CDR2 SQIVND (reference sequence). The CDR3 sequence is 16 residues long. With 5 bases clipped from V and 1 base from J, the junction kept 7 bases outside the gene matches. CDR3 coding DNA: TGTGCCAGTAGTGTCGGACTAGCGGCGCTCCAAGAGACCCAGTACTTC. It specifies CASSVGLAALQETQYF. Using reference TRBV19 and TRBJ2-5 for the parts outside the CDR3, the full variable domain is DGGITQSPKYLFRKEGQNVTLSCEQNLNHDAMYWYRQDPGQGLRLIYYSQIVNDFQKGDIAEGYSVSREKKESFPLTVTSAQKNPTAFYLCASSVGLAALQETQYFGPGTRLLVL.

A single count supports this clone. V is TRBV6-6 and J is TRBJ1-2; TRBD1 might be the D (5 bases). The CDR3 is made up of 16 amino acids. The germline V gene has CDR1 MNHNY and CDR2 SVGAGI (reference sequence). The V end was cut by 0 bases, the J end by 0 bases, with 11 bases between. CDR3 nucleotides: TGTGCCAGCAGTTACTCTCAGGGTTCTGCTAACTATGGCTACACCTTC. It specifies CASSYSQGSANYGYTF.

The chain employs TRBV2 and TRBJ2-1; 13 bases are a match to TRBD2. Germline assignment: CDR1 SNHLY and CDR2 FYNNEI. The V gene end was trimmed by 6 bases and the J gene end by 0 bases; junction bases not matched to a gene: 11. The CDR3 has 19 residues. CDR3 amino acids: CASRGTSGTQGSSYNEQFF. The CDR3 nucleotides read TGTGCCAGCAGGGGGACTAGCGGGACACAGGGGAGCTCCTACAATGAGCAGTTCTTC.

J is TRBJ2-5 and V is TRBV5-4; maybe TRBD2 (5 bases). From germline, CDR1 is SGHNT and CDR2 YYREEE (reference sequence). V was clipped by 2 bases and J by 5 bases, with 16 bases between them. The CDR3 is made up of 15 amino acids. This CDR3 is CASSFLGTRGETQYF. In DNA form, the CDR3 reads TGTGCCAGCAGCTTTTTGGGCACCCGAGGGGAGACCCAGTACTTC.

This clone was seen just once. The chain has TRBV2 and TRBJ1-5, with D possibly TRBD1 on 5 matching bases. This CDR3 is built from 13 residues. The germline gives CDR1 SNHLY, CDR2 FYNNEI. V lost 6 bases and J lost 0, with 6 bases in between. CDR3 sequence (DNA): TGTGCCAGCAGCAGGGATAGCAATCAGCCCCAGCATTTT. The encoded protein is CASSRDSNQPQHF.

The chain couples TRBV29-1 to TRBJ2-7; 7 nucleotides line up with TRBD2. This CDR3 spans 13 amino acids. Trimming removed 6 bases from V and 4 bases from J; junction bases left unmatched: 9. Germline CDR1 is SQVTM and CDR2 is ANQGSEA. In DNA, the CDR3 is TGCAGCGTCGCCCCAGGACTAGGGTACGAGCAGTACTTC. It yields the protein CSVAPGLGYEQYF.

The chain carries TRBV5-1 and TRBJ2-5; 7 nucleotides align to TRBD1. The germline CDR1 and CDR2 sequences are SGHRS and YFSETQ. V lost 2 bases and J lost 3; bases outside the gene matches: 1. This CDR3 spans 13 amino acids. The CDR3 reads CASSFDREETQYF. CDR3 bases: TGCGCCAGCAGCTTTGACAGGGAAGAGACCCAGTACTTC.

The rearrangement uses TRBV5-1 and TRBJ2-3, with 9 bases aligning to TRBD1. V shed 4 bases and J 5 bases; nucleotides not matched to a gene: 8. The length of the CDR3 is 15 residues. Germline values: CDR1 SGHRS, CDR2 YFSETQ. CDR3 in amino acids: CASSGQGITQDTQYF. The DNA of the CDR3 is TGCGCCAGCAGCGGACAGGGGATTACACAAGATACGCAGTATTTT.

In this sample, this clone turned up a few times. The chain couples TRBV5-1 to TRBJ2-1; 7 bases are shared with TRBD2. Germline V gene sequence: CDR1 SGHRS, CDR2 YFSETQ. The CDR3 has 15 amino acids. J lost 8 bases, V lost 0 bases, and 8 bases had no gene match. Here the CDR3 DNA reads TGCGCCAGCAGCTTGGGCGGGACTAAGGAATATGAGCAGTTCTTC. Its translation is CASSLGGTKEYEQFF. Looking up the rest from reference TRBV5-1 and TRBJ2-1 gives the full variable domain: KAGVTQTPRYLIKTRGQQVTLSCSPISGHRSVSWYQQTPGQGLQFLFEYFSETQRNKGNFPGRFSGRQFSNSRSEMNVSTLELGDSALYLCASSLGGTKEYEQFFGPGTRLTVL.

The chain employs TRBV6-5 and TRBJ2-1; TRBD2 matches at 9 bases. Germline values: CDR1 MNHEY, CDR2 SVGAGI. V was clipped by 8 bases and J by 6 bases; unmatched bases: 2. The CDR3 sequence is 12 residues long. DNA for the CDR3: TGTGCCAGCCGCGGGAGGGCCAATGAGCAGTTCTTC. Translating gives CASRGRANEQFF.

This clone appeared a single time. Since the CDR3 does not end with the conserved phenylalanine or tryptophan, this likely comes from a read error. The CDR3 coding sequence is TGTGCCAGCAGCTTCCGACTAGGGTTGGGATACGAGCAGTACCTC. Amino acids: CASSFRLGLGYEQYL. The chain carries TRBV7-6 and TRBJ2-7, with TRBD2 as a possible D gene (6 bases). Germline loops: CDR1 SGHVS, CDR2 FNYEAQ. The V end was cut by 3 bases, the J end by 4 bases, with 16 bases between. CDR3 size: 15 residues.

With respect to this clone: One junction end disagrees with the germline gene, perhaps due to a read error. CDR3 loop: CSSSLGSRTYEQYF. As DNA, the CDR3 is TGTTCCAGCAGCTTAGGTAGCAGAACCTACGAGCAGTACTTC. This chain joins TRBV7-9 and TRBJ2-7; no definite D call. The CDR3 extends over 14 amino acids. CDR1 SEHNR and CDR2 FQNEAQ come from the germline V gene (reference sequence).

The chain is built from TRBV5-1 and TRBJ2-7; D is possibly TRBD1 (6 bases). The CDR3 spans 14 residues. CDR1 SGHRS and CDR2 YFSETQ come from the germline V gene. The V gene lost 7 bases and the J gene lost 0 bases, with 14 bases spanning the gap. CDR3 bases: TGCGCCAGCGCCCGGACAGAGAGCTCCTACGAGCAGTACTTC. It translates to CASARTESSYEQYF. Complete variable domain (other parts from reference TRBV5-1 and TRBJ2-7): KAGVTQTPRYLIKTRGQQVTLSCSPISGHRSVSWYQQTPGQGLQFLFEYFSETQRNKGNFPGRFSGRQFSNSRSEMNVSTLELGDSALYLCASARTESSYEQYFGPGTRLTVT.

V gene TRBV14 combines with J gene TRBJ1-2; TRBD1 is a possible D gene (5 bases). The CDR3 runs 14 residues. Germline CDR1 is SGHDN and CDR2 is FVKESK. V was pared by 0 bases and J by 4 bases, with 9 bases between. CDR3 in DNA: TGTGCCAGCAGCCAAGATAGGGGCTTCTATGGCTACACCTTC. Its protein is CASSQDRGFYGYTF.

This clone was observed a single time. CDR3 sequence reads: CAWGLARGRRNEQFF. The CDR3 DNA reads TGTGCCTGGGGCTTGGCGAGGGGGCGAAGGAATGAGCAGTTCTTC. The chain uses TRBV30 and TRBJ2-1; 7 bases map to TRBD1. Trimming removed 5 bases from V and 7 bases from J; junction bases left unmatched: 14. From germline, CDR1 is GTSNPN and CDR2 SVGIG (reference sequence). The CDR3 is 15 residues long.